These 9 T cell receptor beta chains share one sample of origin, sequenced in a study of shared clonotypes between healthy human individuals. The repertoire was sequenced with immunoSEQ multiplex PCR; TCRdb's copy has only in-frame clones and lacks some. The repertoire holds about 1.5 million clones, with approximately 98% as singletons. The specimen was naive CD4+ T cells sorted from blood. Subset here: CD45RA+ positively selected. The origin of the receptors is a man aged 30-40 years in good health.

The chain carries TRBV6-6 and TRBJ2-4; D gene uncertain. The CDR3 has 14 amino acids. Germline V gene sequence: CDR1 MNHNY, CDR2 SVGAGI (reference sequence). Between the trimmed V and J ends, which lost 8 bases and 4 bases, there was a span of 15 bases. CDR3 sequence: CASRYGLAKNIQYF. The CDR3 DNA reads TGTGCCAGCCGCTACGGGTTGGCAAAAAACATTCAGTACTTC.

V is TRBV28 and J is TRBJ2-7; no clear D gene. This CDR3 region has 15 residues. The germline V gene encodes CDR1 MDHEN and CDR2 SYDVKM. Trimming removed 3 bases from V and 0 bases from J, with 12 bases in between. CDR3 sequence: CASSLSHRSSYEQYF. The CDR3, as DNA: TGTGCCAGCAGTTTGAGCCACCGGAGCTCCTACGAGCAGTACTTC. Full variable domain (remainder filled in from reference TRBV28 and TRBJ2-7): DVKVTQSSRYLVKRTGEKVFLECVQDMDHENMFWYRQDPGLGLRLIYFSYDVKMKEKGDIPEGYSVSREKKERFSLILESASTNQTSMYLCASSLSHRSSYEQYFGPGTRLTVT.

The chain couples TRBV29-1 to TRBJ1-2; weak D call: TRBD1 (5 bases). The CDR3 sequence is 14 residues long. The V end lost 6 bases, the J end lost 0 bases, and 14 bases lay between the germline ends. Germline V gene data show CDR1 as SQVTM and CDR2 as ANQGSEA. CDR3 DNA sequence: TGCAGCGTCTGGGACGGAAAAACTAACTATGGCTACACCTTC. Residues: CSVWDGKTNYGYTF.

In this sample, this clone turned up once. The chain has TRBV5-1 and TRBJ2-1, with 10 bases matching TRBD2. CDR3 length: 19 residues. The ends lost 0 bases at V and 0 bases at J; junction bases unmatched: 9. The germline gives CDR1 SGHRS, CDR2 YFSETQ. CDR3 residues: CASSLAPAGGPSSYNEQFF. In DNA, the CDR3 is TGCGCCAGCAGCTTGGCCCCAGCGGGAGGGCCGAGCTCCTACAATGAGCAGTTCTTC.

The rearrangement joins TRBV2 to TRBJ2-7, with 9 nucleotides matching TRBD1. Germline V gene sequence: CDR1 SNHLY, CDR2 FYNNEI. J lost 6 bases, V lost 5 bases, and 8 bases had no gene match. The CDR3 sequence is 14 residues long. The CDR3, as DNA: TGTGCCAGCAGTCGAGAACAGGGGGCAGGCGAGCAGTACTTC. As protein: CASSREQGAGEQYF.

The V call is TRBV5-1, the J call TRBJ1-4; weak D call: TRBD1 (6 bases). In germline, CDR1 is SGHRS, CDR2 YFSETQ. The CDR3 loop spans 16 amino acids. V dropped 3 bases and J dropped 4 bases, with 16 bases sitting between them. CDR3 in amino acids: CASSYNWDTNNEKLFF. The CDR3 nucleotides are TGCGCCAGCAGCTATAATTGGGACACAAATAATGAAAAACTGTTTTTT.

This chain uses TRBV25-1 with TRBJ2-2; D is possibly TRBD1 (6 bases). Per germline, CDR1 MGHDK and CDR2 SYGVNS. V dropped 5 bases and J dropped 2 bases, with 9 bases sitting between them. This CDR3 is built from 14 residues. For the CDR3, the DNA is TGTGCCAGCAGTACAGGGACCAACACCGGGGAGCTGTTTTTT. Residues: CASSTGTNTGELFF. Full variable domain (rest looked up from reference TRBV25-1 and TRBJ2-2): EADIYQTPRYLVIGTGKKITLECSQTMGHDKMYWYQQDPGMELHLIHYSYGVNSTEKGDLSSESTVSRIRTEHFPLTLESARPSHTSQYLCASSTGTNTGELFFGEGSRLTVL.

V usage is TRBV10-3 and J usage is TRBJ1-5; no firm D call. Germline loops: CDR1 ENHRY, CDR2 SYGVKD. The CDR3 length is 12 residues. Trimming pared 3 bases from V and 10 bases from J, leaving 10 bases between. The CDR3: CAISDSVQPQHF. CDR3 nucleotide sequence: TGTGCCATCAGTGATTCCGTTCAACCCCAGCATTTT.

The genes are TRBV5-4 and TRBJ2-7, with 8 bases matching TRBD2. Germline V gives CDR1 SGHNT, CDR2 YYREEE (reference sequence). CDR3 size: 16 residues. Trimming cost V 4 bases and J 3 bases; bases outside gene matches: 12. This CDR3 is CASSLPGGGGYYEQYF. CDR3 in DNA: TGTGCCAGCAGCCTCCCCGGGGGGGGTGGGTACTACGAGCAGTACTTC. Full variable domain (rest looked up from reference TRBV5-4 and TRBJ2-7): ETGVTQSPTHLIKTRGQQVTLRCSSQSGHNTVSWYQQALGQGPQFIFQYYREEENGRGNFPPRFSGLQFPNYSSELNVNALELDDSALYLCASSLPGGGGYYEQYFGPGTRLTVT.